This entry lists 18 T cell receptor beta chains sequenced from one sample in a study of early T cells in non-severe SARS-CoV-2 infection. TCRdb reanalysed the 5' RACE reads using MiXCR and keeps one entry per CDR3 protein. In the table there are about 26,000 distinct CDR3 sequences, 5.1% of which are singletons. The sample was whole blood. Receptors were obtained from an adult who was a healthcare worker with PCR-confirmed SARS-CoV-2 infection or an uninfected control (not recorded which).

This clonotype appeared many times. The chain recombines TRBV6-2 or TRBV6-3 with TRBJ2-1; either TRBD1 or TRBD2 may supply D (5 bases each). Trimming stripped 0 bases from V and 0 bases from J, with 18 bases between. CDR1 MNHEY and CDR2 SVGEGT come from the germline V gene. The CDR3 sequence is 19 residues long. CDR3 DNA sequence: TGTGCCAGCAGTTACTCACTACAAGCGGACACCCGCTCCTACAATGAGCAGTTCTTC. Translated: CASSYSLQADTRSYNEQFF.

CDR3 residues: CASSPRDRGIYEQYF. The CDR3 DNA reads TGTGCCAGCAGCCCCCGGGACAGGGGTATCTACGAGCAGTACTTC. This chain uses TRBV2 with TRBJ2-7, with 10 bases lining up with TRBD1. The CDR3 extends over 15 amino acids. Germline V gene sequence: CDR1 SNHLY, CDR2 FYNNEI. V shed 6 bases, J shed 3 bases, and the junction held 8 bases outside the gene matches.

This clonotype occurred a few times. Written as DNA, the CDR3 is TGCAGCGTTACCGGGCCCCAAGAGACCCAGTACTTC. Translating gives CSVTGPQETQYF. The V and J genes are TRBV29-1 and TRBJ2-5; D is undetermined. CDR1 is SQVTM and CDR2 is ANQGSEA in the germline V gene. The CDR3 runs to 12 residues. Deletions cut 5 bases from V and 1 base from J, with 8 bases between.

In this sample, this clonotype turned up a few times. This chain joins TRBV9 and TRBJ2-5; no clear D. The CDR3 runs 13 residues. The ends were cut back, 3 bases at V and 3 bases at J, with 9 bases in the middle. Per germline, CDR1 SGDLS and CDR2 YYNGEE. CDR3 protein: CASSADPEETQYF. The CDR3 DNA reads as TGTGCCAGCAGCGCCGACCCTGAAGAGACCCAGTACTTC.

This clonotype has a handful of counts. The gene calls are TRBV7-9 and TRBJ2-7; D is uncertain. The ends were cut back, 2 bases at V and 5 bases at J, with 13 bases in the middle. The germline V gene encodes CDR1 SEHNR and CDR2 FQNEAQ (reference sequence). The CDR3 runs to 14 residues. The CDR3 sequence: CASSLFSVGHEQYF. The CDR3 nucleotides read TGTGCCAGCAGCTTATTTTCTGTGGGCCACGAGCAGTACTTC.

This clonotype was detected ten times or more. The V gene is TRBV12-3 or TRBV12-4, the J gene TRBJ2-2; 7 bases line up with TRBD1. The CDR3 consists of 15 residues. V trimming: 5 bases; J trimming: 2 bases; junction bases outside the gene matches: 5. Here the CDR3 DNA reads TGTGCCAGCAGTGCCACAGGGGAAAACACCGGGGAGCTGTTTTTT. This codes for CASSATGENTGELFF.

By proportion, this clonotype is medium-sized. CDR3 in DNA: TGTGCCAACCCTTGGGGGGATATTATCTACGAGCAGTACTTC. Translated, it gives CANPWGDIIYEQYF. This sequence joins TRBV25-1 and TRBJ2-7; weak D call: TRBD2 (6 bases). CDR1 and CDR2 (germline): MGHDK, SYGVNS. The CDR3 has 14 amino acids. V dropped 10 bases and J dropped 3 bases, with 19 bases sitting between them.

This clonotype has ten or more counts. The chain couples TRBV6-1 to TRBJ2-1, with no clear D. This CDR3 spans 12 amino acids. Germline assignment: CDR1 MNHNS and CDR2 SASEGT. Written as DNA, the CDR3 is TGTGCTATGGGCTACTCCTACAATGAGCAGTTCTTC. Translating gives CAMGYSYNEQFF.

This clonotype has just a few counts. The CDR3 spells CASSPRDRINQPQHF. For the CDR3, the DNA is TGTGCCAGCAGCCCCCGGGACAGGATCAATCAGCCCCAGCATTTT. The chain has TRBV5-6 and TRBJ1-5; TRBD1 matches at 8 bases. V shed 4 bases, J shed 3 bases, and the junction held 6 bases outside the gene matches. The CDR3 has 15 residues. The germline gives CDR1 SGHDT, CDR2 YYEEEE.

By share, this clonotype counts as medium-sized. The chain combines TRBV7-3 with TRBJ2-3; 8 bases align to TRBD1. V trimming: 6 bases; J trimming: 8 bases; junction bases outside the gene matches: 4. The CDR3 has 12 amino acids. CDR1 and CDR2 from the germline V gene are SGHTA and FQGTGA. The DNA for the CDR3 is TGTGCCAGCAGACAAACAGGGGGTACGCAGTATTTT. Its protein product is CASRQTGGTQYF.

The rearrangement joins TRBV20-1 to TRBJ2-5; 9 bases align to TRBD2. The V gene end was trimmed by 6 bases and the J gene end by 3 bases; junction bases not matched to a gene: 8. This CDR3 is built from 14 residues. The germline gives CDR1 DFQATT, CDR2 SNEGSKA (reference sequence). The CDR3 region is CSAPPTSGEETQYF. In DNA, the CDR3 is TGCAGTGCCCCTCCGACTAGCGGAGAAGAGACCCAGTACTTC.

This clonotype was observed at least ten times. The CDR3 nucleotides are TGTGCCAGCGGACAGGGGGCCGACTACGAGCAGTACTTC. This gives the protein CASGQGADYEQYF. The V call is TRBV13, the J call TRBJ2-7, with 11 nucleotides matching TRBD1. After removal of 8 bases from V and 3 bases from J, the junction contained 3 bases not matched to a gene. Germline values: CDR1 PRHDT, CDR2 FYEKMQ (reference sequence). The length of the CDR3 is 13 residues.

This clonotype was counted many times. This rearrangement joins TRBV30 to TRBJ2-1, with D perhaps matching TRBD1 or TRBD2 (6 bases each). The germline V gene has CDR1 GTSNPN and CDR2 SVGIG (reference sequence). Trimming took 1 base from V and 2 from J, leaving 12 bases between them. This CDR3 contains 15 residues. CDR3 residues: CAWSAAGGPYNEQFF. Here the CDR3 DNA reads TGTGCCTGGAGTGCCGCCGGGGGCCCCTACAATGAGCAGTTCTTC.

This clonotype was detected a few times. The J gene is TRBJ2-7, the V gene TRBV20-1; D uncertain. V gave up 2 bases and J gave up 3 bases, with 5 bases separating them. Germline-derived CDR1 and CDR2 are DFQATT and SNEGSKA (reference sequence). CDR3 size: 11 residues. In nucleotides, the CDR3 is TGCAGTGCTAGACAGTACTACGAGCAGTACTTC. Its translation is CSARQYYEQYF.

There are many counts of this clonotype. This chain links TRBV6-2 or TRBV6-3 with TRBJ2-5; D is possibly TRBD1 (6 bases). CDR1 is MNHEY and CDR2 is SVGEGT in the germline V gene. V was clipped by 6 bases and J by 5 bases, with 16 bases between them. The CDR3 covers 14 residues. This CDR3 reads CASRRDNLGETQYF. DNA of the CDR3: TGTGCCAGCAGACGGGACAACCTGGGGGAGACCCAGTACTTC.

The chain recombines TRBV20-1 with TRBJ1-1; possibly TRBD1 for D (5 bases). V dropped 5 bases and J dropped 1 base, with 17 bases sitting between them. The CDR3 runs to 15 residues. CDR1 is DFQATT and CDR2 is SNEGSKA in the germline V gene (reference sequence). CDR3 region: CSAPPRDGSNTEAFF. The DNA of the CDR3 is TGCAGTGCTCCCCCTAGGGACGGTTCGAACACTGAAGCTTTCTTT.

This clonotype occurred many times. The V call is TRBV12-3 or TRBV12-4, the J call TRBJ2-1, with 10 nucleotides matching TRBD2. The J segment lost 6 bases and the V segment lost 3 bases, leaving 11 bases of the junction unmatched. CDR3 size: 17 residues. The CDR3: CASSFGVAGGSRNEQFF. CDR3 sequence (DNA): TGTGCCAGCAGTTTCGGGGTAGCGGGGGGCTCGCGCAATGAGCAGTTCTTC.

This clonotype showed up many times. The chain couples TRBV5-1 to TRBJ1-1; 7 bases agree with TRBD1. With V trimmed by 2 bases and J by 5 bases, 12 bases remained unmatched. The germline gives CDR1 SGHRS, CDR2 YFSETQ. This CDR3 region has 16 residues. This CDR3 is CASSFSQGRGRTEAFF. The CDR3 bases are TGCGCCAGCAGCTTTTCACAGGGGCGGGGAAGAACTGAAGCTTTCTTT.